Presented here are 19 T cell receptor beta chains from one specimen sequenced in a study of blood T cell repertoires in COVID-19. Only in-frame clones appear in the TCRdb table, and some are missing; sequencing was by immunoSEQ multiplex PCR. Seen here are fewer than 350,000 clones, 70% to 90% observed once, and the top ten hold about 12%. The sequenced sample consisted of peripheral blood. The origin of the receptors is a woman in her twenties or thirties with COVID-19, enrolled during active disease.

The rearrangement links TRBV6-6 to TRBJ1-2; 8 bases map to TRBD1. Germline lookup yields CDR1 MNHNY and CDR2 SVGAGI (reference sequence). The ends lost 5 bases at V and 8 bases at J; junction bases unmatched: 7. There are 13 residues in the CDR3. CDR3 coding DNA: TGTGCCAGCAGTACGACAGGGGCGGGCGGCTACACCTTC. Amino acid sequence: CASSTTGAGGYTF.

This rearrangement joins TRBV5-4 to TRBJ2-1; tentative D call: TRBD2 (7 bases). Trimming took off 0 bases at V and 3 bases at J, with 10 bases between the two ends. Per germline, CDR1 SGHNT and CDR2 YYREEE (reference sequence). The CDR3 sequence is 15 residues long. The CDR3 sequence is CASSLGGGHYNEQFF. CDR3 nucleotide sequence: TGTGCCAGCAGCTTGGGCGGGGGACACTACAATGAGCAGTTCTTC.

The rearrangement joins TRBV5-5 to TRBJ1-2; the D is unclear. Germline V gene lookup returns CDR1 SGHKS and CDR2 YYEKEE (reference sequence). V lost 3 bases to trimming and J lost 3 bases, with 12 bases between them. CDR3 length: 14 residues. Here the CDR3 DNA reads TGTGCCAGCAGCTCGACGGCGGGCGACTATGGCTACACCTTC. Amino acid sequence: CASSSTAGDYGYTF. Full variable domain (outside the CDR3, taken from reference TRBV5-5 and TRBJ1-2): DAGVTQSPTHLIKTRGQQVTLRCSPISGHKSVSWYQQVLGQGPQFIFQYYEKEERGRGNFPDRFSARQFPNYSSELNVNALLLGDSALYLCASSSTAGDYGYTFGSGTRLTVV.

The chain couples TRBV14 to TRBJ2-3; 10 bases line up with TRBD2. Germline values: CDR1 SGHDN, CDR2 FVKESK. The CDR3 totals 17 residues. J gave up 3 bases and V 0 bases, and 6 bases lay outside the gene matches. The DNA for the CDR3 is TGTGCCAGCAGCCAAGATCGGCTAGCGGGGGTTACAGATACGCAGTATTTT. Its translation: CASSQDRLAGVTDTQYF.

The chain is built from TRBV7-9 and TRBJ2-1; 9 bases match TRBD1. Germline loops: CDR1 SEHNR, CDR2 FQNEAQ (reference sequence). The V and J ends lost 4 bases and 3 bases, in that order; junction bases with no gene match: 10. This CDR3 has 17 amino acids. For the CDR3, the DNA is TGTGCCAGCAGCTCCGGGACAGGGTTTGTAAACTACAATGAGCAGTTCTTC. Protein product: CASSSGTGFVNYNEQFF.

The gene calls are TRBV3-1 (or the pseudogene TRBV3-2) and TRBJ2-7; D unclear. V dropped 3 bases and J dropped 6 bases, with 9 bases sitting between them. The CDR3 loop spans 12 amino acids. CDR1 and CDR2 from the germline V gene are LGHDT and YNNKEL (reference sequence). CDR3: CASSQFSSEQYF. DNA for the CDR3: TGTGCCAGCAGCCAGTTCAGTTCCGAGCAGTACTTC.

The chain recombines TRBV6-2 or TRBV6-3 with TRBJ2-7; 7 bases fit TRBD1. J lost 2 bases, V lost 2 bases, and 3 bases had no gene match. The CDR3 has 14 residues. CDR1 is MNHEY and CDR2 is SVGEGT in the germline V gene. CDR3 region: CASSYGTAAYEQYF. The CDR3 region has the DNA TGTGCCAGCAGTTACGGGACAGCCGCCTACGAGCAGTACTTC.

The CDR3 DNA reads as TGTGCCAGCAGCTTAGGGGGGACAGCCCTTGCGACCCAGTACTTC. It is translated as CASSLGGTALATQYF. This rearrangement joins TRBV11-3 to TRBJ2-5; TRBD1 matches at 7 bases. After removal of 1 base from V and 7 bases from J, the junction contained 9 bases not matched to a gene. Germline V gene sequence: CDR1 SGHNT, CDR2 YENEEA. The CDR3 is 15 amino acids.

In its sample, this clone ranks as medium-sized (0.01 to 0.1%). This chain connects TRBV5-8 to TRBJ1-5; tentative D call: TRBD1 (6 bases). The germline CDR1 and CDR2 sequences are SGHTS and YDEGEE. This CDR3 has 12 amino acids. V was pared by 0 bases and J by 12 bases, with 10 bases between. In nucleotides, the CDR3 is TGTGCCAGCAGCTTGGCAGGGGCGGGCCAGCATTTT. It yields the protein CASSLAGAGQHF.

This chain uses TRBV4-1 with TRBJ1-2; D is perhaps TRBD1 (5 bases). The CDR3 is 11 residues long. The germline V and J ends were trimmed by 4 bases and 8 bases, with 8 bases remaining between them. Germline CDR1 MGHRA, CDR2 YSYEKL. For the CDR3, the DNA is TGCGCCAGCAGCCCCGGGGGAGGCTACACCTTC. Translated: CASSPGGGYTF.

The chain recombines TRBV28 with TRBJ2-7, with 9 bases aligning to TRBD1. CDR3 size: 15 residues. The germline V gene has CDR1 MDHEN and CDR2 SYDVKM. The junction had 7 bases not matched to a gene; V was cut back by 6 bases and J by 1 base. The CDR3 region is CASSTDRGRSYEQYF. The CDR3 DNA sequence: TGTGCCAGCAGCACGGACAGGGGACGTTCCTACGAGCAGTACTTC.

DNA for the CDR3: TGTGCCAGTATGGGGACTAGCGTTTCCTACAATGAGCAGTTCTTC. Translation: CASMGTSVSYNEQFF. The genes are TRBV19 and TRBJ2-1; 10 nucleotides line up with TRBD2. The J segment lost 1 base and the V segment lost 7 bases, leaving 4 bases of the junction unmatched. The CDR3 is 15 amino acids. Germline CDR1 reads LNHDA; CDR2 reads SQIVND (reference sequence).

This clone has a count of ten or more. This rearrangement joins TRBV19 to TRBJ2-2; TRBD1 might be the D (6 bases). Germline CDR1 LNHDA, CDR2 SQIVND (reference sequence). This CDR3 comprises 13 residues. Trimming removed 5 bases from V and 5 bases from J, with 9 bases in between. As DNA, the CDR3 is TGTGCCAGTAGTTGGCAGGGGACCGGGGAGCTGTTTTTT. This translates into CASSWQGTGELFF.

The V gene is TRBV15, the J gene TRBJ2-1; D might be TRBD1 (5 bases). Looked up from germline, CDR1 is LNHNV and CDR2 is YYDKDF (reference sequence). The CDR3 is 17 amino acids. V was shortened by 0 bases and J by 3 bases, with 15 bases between the two germline ends. CDR3 in amino acids: CATSREATDINYNEQFF. DNA of the CDR3: TGTGCCACCAGCAGAGAGGCGACGGACATAAACTACAATGAGCAGTTCTTC. Drawing the rest from reference TRBV15 and TRBJ2-1, the complete variable domain is DAMVIQNPRYQVTQFGKPVTLSCSQTLNHNVMYWYQQKSSQAPKLLFHYYDKDFNNEADTPDNFQSRRPNTSFCFLDIRSPGLGDTAMYLCATSREATDINYNEQFFGPGTRLTVL.

This clone was seen once. The chain uses TRBV2 and TRBJ2-3; 10 positions agree with TRBD2. J was trimmed by 5 bases and V by 6 bases; bases with no gene match: 11. The germline CDR1 and CDR2 sequences are SNHLY and FYNNEI. The CDR3 consists of 16 residues. CDR3 coding DNA: TGTGCCAGCAGCGATAAAGCGGGGGGGCGAGTAGATACGCAGTATTTT. Its translation: CASSDKAGGRVDTQYF.

The V gene is TRBV6-5, the J gene TRBJ2-7; D uncertain. CDR1 is MNHEY, CDR2 SVGAGI, per germline. This CDR3 has 12 residues. The chain's CDR3 is CALSVGSPRQYF. CDR3 nucleotide sequence: TGTGCGCTTTCCGTTGGCAGTCCCCGACAGTACTTC.

The V gene is TRBV5-1, the J gene TRBJ2-5; maybe TRBD1 (5 bases). CDR1 and CDR2 (germline): SGHRS, YFSETQ. Trimming cost V 0 bases and J 1 base, with 10 bases left between them. The CDR3 runs 15 residues. The CDR3 DNA follows: TGCGCCAGCAGCTTGGGGGCGACAGCCCAAGAGACCCAGTACTTC. It codes for CASSLGATAQETQYF.

This clone was detected only a few times. This rearrangement joins TRBV18 to TRBJ2-2; no definite D call. CDR3 length equals 15 residues. Germline V gives CDR1 KGHSH, CDR2 LQKENI. V was cut by 3 bases and J by 0 bases, with 8 bases left in between. The DNA for the CDR3 is TGTGCCAGCTCACCCTGGCCCGCGAACACCGGGGAGCTGTTTTTT. Residues: CASSPWPANTGELFF.

CDR3: CASSPRYQPQHF. CDR3 sequence (DNA): TGTGCCAGCAGTCCCCGTTATCAGCCCCAGCATTTT. The rearrangement links TRBV27 to TRBJ1-5; D is unresolved. V was pared by 5 bases and J by 5 bases, with 7 bases between. CDR3 length: 12 residues. The germline V gene encodes CDR1 MNHEY and CDR2 SMNVEV (reference sequence).